Listed below are T cell receptor beta chains from one sample, sequenced in a study of shared clonotypes between healthy human individuals. Assay used: immunoSEQ multiplex PCR; TCRdb lists only in-frame clones, some missing. Of roughly 2.5 million clones listed, approximately 92% are singletons. Sequencing was carried out using naive CD4+ T cells sorted from blood. These receptors all come from a man in his late teens or twenties in good health. CDR3s include the opening cysteine and the closing phenylalanine or tryptophan. The order of the fields is clone size, D gene, V gene, J gene, CDR3 DNA, CDR3 protein. A D gene is named only where the DNA matches it firmly. Only some rows state a clone size, as once, few, many or a class for expanded clones.

abundance: -
d_gene: TRBD1
v_gene: TRBV6-6
j_gene: TRBJ2-5
CDR3nt: TGTGCCAGCAGTTTGGGGAGACAGGGAATTTGGGAGACCCAGTACTTC
CDR3aa: CASSLGRQGIWETQYF

abundance: -
d_gene: -
v_gene: TRBV6-5
j_gene: TRBJ1-6
CDR3nt: TGTGCCAGCAGTAATTATTCACCCCTCCACTTT
CDR3aa: CASSNYSPLHF

abundance: -
d_gene: -
v_gene: TRBV28
j_gene: TRBJ2-7
CDR3nt: TGTGCCAGCAGTTTACCCCAGCGGAACGAGCAGTACTTC
CDR3aa: CASSLPQRNEQYF

abundance: -
d_gene: -
v_gene: TRBV6-6
j_gene: TRBJ1-1
CDR3nt: TGTGCCAGCAGCTTTTCCGGGACACCAGGCACTGAAGCTTTCTTT
CDR3aa: CASSFSGTPGTEAFF

abundance: -
d_gene: TRBD1
v_gene: TRBV5-6
j_gene: TRBJ2-1
CDR3nt: TGTGCCAGCAGCCCCCGATGGGACAGGGGCGCGGATGAGCAGTTCTTC
CDR3aa: CASSPRWDRGADEQFF

abundance: -
d_gene: TRBD1
v_gene: TRBV19
j_gene: TRBJ2-6
CDR3nt: TGTGCCAGTAGTCGGAAACCGGGACAGGGGGTCGGCTCTGGGGCCAACGTCCTGACTTTC
CDR3aa: CASSRKPGQGVGSGANVLTF

abundance: -
d_gene: -
v_gene: TRBV2
j_gene: TRBJ1-5
CDR3nt: TGTGCCAGCAGTGTCGAGGGGGACAATCAGCCCCAGCATTTT
CDR3aa: CASSVEGDNQPQHF

abundance: once
d_gene: -
v_gene: TRBV7-6
j_gene: TRBJ2-3
CDR3nt: TGTGCCAGCAGCTTAGTAGCGGGACAGGGAAGTTCAGATACGCAGTATTTT
CDR3aa: CASSLVAGQGSSDTQYF

abundance: -
d_gene: TRBD1
v_gene: TRBV19
j_gene: TRBJ1-3
CDR3nt: TGTGCCAGTAGTTCGACAGGGGGAATCTCTGGAAACACCATATATTTT
CDR3aa: CASSSTGGISGNTIYF

abundance: -
d_gene: -
v_gene: TRBV5-4
j_gene: TRBJ2-3
CDR3nt: TGTGCCAGCAGCTTTTCAACGACAGATACGCAGTATTTT
CDR3aa: CASSFSTTDTQYF

abundance: -
d_gene: -
v_gene: TRBV4-1
j_gene: TRBJ1-2
CDR3nt: TGCGCCAGCAGCCAAGTGGTCAGTTCTAACTATGGCTACACCTTC
CDR3aa: CASSQVVSSNYGYTF

abundance: -
d_gene: -
v_gene: TRBV6-5
j_gene: TRBJ2-7
CDR3nt: TGTGCCAGCAGTTATGGGCCCGGGACAACTACCTACGAGCAGTACTTC
CDR3aa: CASSYGPGTTTYEQYF

abundance: -
d_gene: -
v_gene: TRBV19
j_gene: TRBJ1-1
CDR3nt: TGTGCCAGTAGTATAACTATGGCCGAACTCGGGAACACTGAAGCTTTCTTT
CDR3aa: CASSITMAELGNTEAFF

abundance: -
d_gene: -
v_gene: TRBV5-1
j_gene: TRBJ1-4
CDR3nt: TGCGCCAGCAGCTCCGGGACAAGTAATGAAAAACTGTTTTTT
CDR3aa: CASSSGTSNEKLFF

abundance: -
d_gene: -
v_gene: TRBV4-1
j_gene: TRBJ1-2
CDR3nt: TGCGCCAGCAGCCAAGATCAGGCAGAAGGGTTCTATGGCTACACCTTC
CDR3aa: CASSQDQAEGFYGYTF

abundance: -
d_gene: -
v_gene: TRBV11-2
j_gene: TRBJ1-2
CDR3nt: TGTGCCAGCAGCTTAACCGTGGGCAGTGCTAACTATGGCTACACCTTC
CDR3aa: CASSLTVGSANYGYTF

abundance: -
d_gene: -
v_gene: TRBV2
j_gene: TRBJ2-3
CDR3nt: TGTGCCAGCAGTGGAGCGGATACGCAGTATTTT
CDR3aa: CASSGADTQYF

abundance: -
d_gene: -
v_gene: TRBV2
j_gene: TRBJ1-2
CDR3nt: TGTGCCAGCAGTGAAGTGCAGAGCTACACCTTC
CDR3aa: CASSEVQSYTF

abundance: -
d_gene: TRBD2
v_gene: TRBV19
j_gene: TRBJ2-7
CDR3nt: TGTGCCAGTAGTATGCCCTGGACTAGCGGGAGTGGGTACGAGCAGTACTTC
CDR3aa: CASSMPWTSGSGYEQYF

abundance: -
d_gene: TRBD1
v_gene: TRBV19
j_gene: TRBJ1-6
CDR3nt: TGTGCCAGTAGTGGAAACGTAGGGGGCGGCTCACCCCTCCACTTT
CDR3aa: CASSGNVGGGSPLHF

abundance: once
d_gene: -
v_gene: TRBV5-1
j_gene: TRBJ2-1
CDR3nt: TGCGCCAGCAGCCCTACGCGTATTGGGGCGCCCAATGAGCAGTTCTTC
CDR3aa: CASSPTRIGAPNEQFF

abundance: -
d_gene: TRBD1
v_gene: TRBV6-6
j_gene: TRBJ2-7
CDR3nt: TGTGCCAGCAGTTATACGGGACAGTCCTACGAGCAGTACTTC
CDR3aa: CASSYTGQSYEQYF

abundance: -
d_gene: -
v_gene: TRBV5-6
j_gene: TRBJ2-1
CDR3nt: TGTGCCAGCAGCTCTACCGGGGCCTACAATGAGCAGTTCTTC
CDR3aa: CASSSTGAYNEQFF

abundance: -
d_gene: -
v_gene: TRBV4-3
j_gene: TRBJ2-3
CDR3nt: TGCGCCAGCAGCCGAGATGGTCGCTTTCTGGATACGCAGTATTTT
CDR3aa: CASSRDGRFLDTQYF

abundance: -
d_gene: -
v_gene: TRBV6-5
j_gene: TRBJ1-6
CDR3nt: TGTGCCAGCAGTTACATCGCCGGGAATTCACCCCTCCACTTT
CDR3aa: CASSYIAGNSPLHF

abundance: -
d_gene: -
v_gene: TRBV2
j_gene: TRBJ2-1
CDR3nt: TGTGCCAGCAGTGGGGCGGGGAATGAGCAGTTCTTC
CDR3aa: CASSGAGNEQFF

abundance: -
d_gene: -
v_gene: TRBV6-5
j_gene: TRBJ2-7
CDR3nt: TGTGCCAGCAGTGACCCTACCACTGTAAGGCGGCAGTACTTC
CDR3aa: CASSDPTTVRRQYF

abundance: -
d_gene: TRBD1
v_gene: TRBV6-5
j_gene: TRBJ1-4
CDR3nt: TGTGCCAGCAGTACAATGGGACAGGGGCGTGAAAAACTGTTTTTT
CDR3aa: CASSTMGQGREKLFF

abundance: -
d_gene: TRBD2
v_gene: TRBV7-2
j_gene: TRBJ2-1
CDR3nt: TGTGCCAGCAGTTCCGGACTAGCTAACAATGAGCAGTTCTTC
CDR3aa: CASSSGLANNEQFF

abundance: -
d_gene: TRBD2
v_gene: TRBV9
j_gene: TRBJ2-1
CDR3nt: TGTGCCAGCAGCACACGAAGTACGACTAGCGGGTTACCAGGGTACAATGAGCAGTTCTTC
CDR3aa: CASSTRSTTSGLPGYNEQFF

abundance: -
d_gene: -
v_gene: TRBV5-8
j_gene: TRBJ1-2
CDR3nt: TGTGCCAGCAGCTTGGACGGGGCACGCTACACCTTC
CDR3aa: CASSLDGARYTF

abundance: -
d_gene: -
v_gene: TRBV19
j_gene: TRBJ2-5
CDR3nt: TGTGCCAGTAGTATGAGGGGGCAAGAGACCCAGTACTTC
CDR3aa: CASSMRGQETQYF

abundance: -
d_gene: -
v_gene: TRBV18
j_gene: TRBJ1-1
CDR3nt: TGTGCCAGCTCACCAAACGAGGGGGGTGGAAACACTGAAGCTTTCTTT
CDR3aa: CASSPNEGGGNTEAFF

abundance: -
d_gene: TRBD1
v_gene: TRBV5-1
j_gene: TRBJ2-3
CDR3nt: TGCGCCAGCAGCTTGGATGGGACAGGGGGCACAGATACGCAGTATTTT
CDR3aa: CASSLDGTGGTDTQYF

abundance: -
d_gene: -
v_gene: TRBV5-4
j_gene: TRBJ2-7
CDR3nt: TGTGCCAGCAGCCCGGGGCCGGGAGTCTGGGGCGAGCAGTACTTC
CDR3aa: CASSPGPGVWGEQYF

abundance: -
d_gene: -
v_gene: TRBV5-1
j_gene: TRBJ2-7
CDR3nt: TGCGCCAGCAGTTTCGGACGGAAGTCCTACGAGCAGTACTTC
CDR3aa: CASSFGRKSYEQYF

abundance: -
d_gene: TRBD1
v_gene: TRBV27
j_gene: TRBJ1-2
CDR3nt: TGTGCCAGCAGTTTATCGAGCGGGACAGGCGATAACTATGGCTACACCTTC
CDR3aa: CASSLSSGTGDNYGYTF

abundance: once
d_gene: TRBD1
v_gene: TRBV11-2
j_gene: TRBJ1-3
CDR3nt: TGTGCCAGCAGGCGGACAGGGGGCTCTGGAAACACCATATATTTT
CDR3aa: CASRRTGGSGNTIYF

abundance: -
d_gene: TRBD1
v_gene: TRBV7-2
j_gene: TRBJ1-1
CDR3nt: TGTGCCAGCAGTTCCGGACAGGTGAACACTGAAGCTTTCTTT
CDR3aa: CASSSGQVNTEAFF

abundance: -
d_gene: -
v_gene: TRBV10-2
j_gene: TRBJ2-7
CDR3nt: TGCGCCAGCAGTGAGAGGTGGGAAAGGTCCTACGAGCAGTACTTC
CDR3aa: CASSERWERSYEQYF

abundance: -
d_gene: -
v_gene: TRBV5-5
j_gene: TRBJ2-4
CDR3nt: TGTGCCAGCAGCTTGTATGGGACAGGGACTACCGGGACTAGGGTTAGCATTCAGTACTTC
CDR3aa: CASSLYGTGTTGTRVSIQYF

abundance: -
d_gene: -
v_gene: TRBV2
j_gene: TRBJ1-5
CDR3nt: TGTGCCAGCGAAAAAGATAGCAATCAGCCCCAGCATTTT
CDR3aa: CASEKDSNQPQHF

abundance: -
d_gene: -
v_gene: TRBV7-2
j_gene: TRBJ1-3
CDR3nt: TGTGCCAGCAGCCAAACCGGGACACTGTCTGGAAACACCATATATTTT
CDR3aa: CASSQTGTLSGNTIYF

abundance: -
d_gene: -
v_gene: TRBV28
j_gene: TRBJ1-2
CDR3nt: TGTGCCAGCGGGAGGGACCCCGACACCTTC
CDR3aa: CASGRDPDTF

abundance: once
d_gene: TRBD2
v_gene: TRBV7-6
j_gene: TRBJ2-7
CDR3nt: TGTGCCAGCAGCTTAGGACTAGCGCGATACGAGCAGTACTTC
CDR3aa: CASSLGLARYEQYF

abundance: -
d_gene: TRBD2
v_gene: TRBV30
j_gene: TRBJ2-1
CDR3nt: TGTGCCTGGTCGCCGGGACTAGTACGGGAGCAGTTCTTC
CDR3aa: CAWSPGLVREQFF

abundance: -
d_gene: TRBD1
v_gene: TRBV28
j_gene: TRBJ1-3
CDR3nt: TGTGCCAGCAGGGAGACAGGGGGAAACACCATATATTTT
CDR3aa: CASRETGGNTIYF

abundance: -
d_gene: -
v_gene: TRBV6-5
j_gene: TRBJ1-4
CDR3nt: TGTGCCAGCAGTTCCGATTTCGGGACTAGTGAAAAACTGTTTTTT
CDR3aa: CASSSDFGTSEKLFF

abundance: -
d_gene: -
v_gene: TRBV6-1
j_gene: TRBJ2-7
CDR3nt: TGTGCCAGCAGGGGGGTTGACGAGCAGTACTTC
CDR3aa: CASRGVDEQYF

abundance: -
d_gene: -
v_gene: TRBV4-2
j_gene: TRBJ1-1
CDR3nt: TGTGCCAGCAGCCAGGGGGACAAGATGAACACTGAAGCTTTCTTT
CDR3aa: CASSQGDKMNTEAFF

abundance: -
d_gene: -
v_gene: TRBV23-1
j_gene: TRBJ2-7
CDR3nt: TGCGCCAGCAGTCAGGCGGGATTCCGAGGAGGGCCGTACTTC
CDR3aa: CASSQAGFRGGPYF

abundance: -
d_gene: -
v_gene: TRBV11-2
j_gene: TRBJ2-7
CDR3nt: TGTGCCAGCAGCCCGCAAGGGGCAAAAATCCACGAGCAGTACTTC
CDR3aa: CASSPQGAKIHEQYF